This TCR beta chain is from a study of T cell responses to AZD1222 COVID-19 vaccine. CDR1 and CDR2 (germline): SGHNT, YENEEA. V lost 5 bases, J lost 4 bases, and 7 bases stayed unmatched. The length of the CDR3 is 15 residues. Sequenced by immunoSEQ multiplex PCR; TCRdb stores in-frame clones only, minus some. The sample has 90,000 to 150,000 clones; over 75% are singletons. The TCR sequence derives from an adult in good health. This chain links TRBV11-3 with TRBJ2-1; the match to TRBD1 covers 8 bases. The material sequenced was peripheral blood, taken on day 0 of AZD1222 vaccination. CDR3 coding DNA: TGTGCCAGCAGCGCCCGGGACAGGCCTTACAATGAGCAGTTCTTC. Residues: CASSARDRPYNEQFF.